This entry lists 8 T cell receptor beta chains sequenced from one sample in a study of blood T cells in healthy people across ages. A second PCR, run for roughly 7 to 11 cycles, used a sample-barcoded 5' primer plus a J-beta primer mix. Each CDR3 protein gets one entry after TCRdb re-called the 5' RACE reads with MiXCR. The sample includes roughly 1.6 million distinct CDR3 sequences, approximately 32% of them seen just once. Sequenced input: blood. The receptors here all came from a woman in her 30s in good health.

The chain has TRBV7-2 and TRBJ1-2; D unclear. Trimming removed 1 base from V and 4 bases from J, with 13 bases in between. The CDR3 is 15 amino acids. CDR1 and CDR2 (germline): SGHTA, FQGNSA. CDR3 bases: TGTGCCAGCAGCTTAGGAGGGTCTCCTGGCTATGGCTACACCTTC. Translating gives CASSLGGSPGYGYTF.

This chain joins TRBV27 and TRBJ2-7; a weak D match, TRBD2 (6 bases). With 3 bases removed from V and 4 bases from J, the gap between germline ends came to 19 bases. Looked up from germline, CDR1 is MNHEY and CDR2 is SMNVEV (reference sequence). This CDR3 region has 16 residues. CDR3 in DNA: TGTGCCAGCAGTTTCAGGCGGGATTCTCTTGAATACGAGCAGTACTTC. Amino acids: CASSFRRDSLEYEQYF.

V gene TRBV5-1 combines with J gene TRBJ1-6, with D unclear. Trimming shortened V by 1 base and J by 7 bases, and 9 bases separated the two germline ends. Germline lookup yields CDR1 SGHRS and CDR2 YFSETQ. This CDR3 contains 14 residues. This CDR3 reads CASSLSLKNSPLHF. In nucleotides, the CDR3 is TGCGCCAGCAGCTTGAGTCTGAAGAATTCACCCCTCCACTTT.

This clonotype showed up just a few times. The V and J genes are TRBV20-1 and TRBJ1-2, with 10 positions matching TRBD1. From germline, CDR1 is DFQATT and CDR2 SNEGSKA (reference sequence). With 6 bases clipped from V and 4 bases from J, the junction kept 8 bases outside the gene matches. The CDR3 totals 14 residues. The chain's CDR3 is CSAPRTGGAYGYTF. The CDR3, as DNA: TGCAGTGCCCCGAGGACAGGGGGTGCCTATGGCTACACCTTC.

V usage is TRBV7-8 and J usage is TRBJ2-1; 7 nucleotides align to TRBD2. The CDR3 sequence is 15 residues long. With V trimmed by 5 bases and J by 5 bases, 9 bases remained unmatched. CDR1 is SGHVS and CDR2 is FQNEAQ in the germline V gene. The CDR3 sequence is CASSAKSGANNEQFF. For the CDR3, the DNA is TGTGCCAGCAGCGCAAAGAGCGGGGCTAACAATGAGCAGTTCTTC. Together with reference TRBV7-8 and TRBJ2-1, the CDR3 gives the full variable domain: GAGVSQSPRYKVAKRGQDVALRCDPISGHVSLFWYQQALGQGPEFLTYFQNEAQLDKSGLPSDRFFAERPEGSVSTLKIQRTQQEDSAVYLCASSAKSGANNEQFFGPGTRLTVL.

The chain carries TRBV7-9 and TRBJ1-2; possible D gene TRBD1, 5 bases. This CDR3 region has 14 residues. Looked up from germline, CDR1 is SEHNR and CDR2 is FQNEAQ (reference sequence). Trimming pared 3 bases from V and 8 bases from J, leaving 16 bases between. This chain's CDR3 is CASSFRAPIMGYTF. In nucleotides, the CDR3 is TGTGCCAGCAGCTTCAGGGCCCCTATAATGGGCTACACCTTC.

The gene calls are TRBV5-5 and TRBJ2-7; D is unresolved. The ends were cut back, 3 bases at V and 0 bases at J, with 13 bases in the middle. The CDR3 runs 15 residues. Germline V gene sequence: CDR1 SGHKS, CDR2 YYEKEE (reference sequence). CDR3 in DNA: TGTGCCAGCAGCTCGTCCCAGGTAATCTCCTACGAGCAGTACTTC. It is translated as CASSSSQVISYEQYF.

This clonotype was found a few times. V gene TRBV5-1 combines with J gene TRBJ2-7, with a possible D match to TRBD2 (6 bases). CDR1 is SGHRS and CDR2 is YFSETQ in the germline V gene. V lost 3 bases, J lost 3 bases, and 13 bases lay in between. The CDR3 spans 14 residues. The CDR3 spells CASSSEGSYYEQYF. The CDR3 DNA sequence: TGCGCCAGCAGCTCGGAGGGGTCATACTACGAGCAGTACTTC.